The next 10 T cell receptor beta chains were all read from a single sample in a study of blood T cell repertoires in COVID-19. TCRdb's copy holds only in-frame clones and misses some; the assay was immunoSEQ multiplex PCR. The sample has 330,000 or so clones, roughly nine tenths seen once. Input material: PBMCs or T cells enriched from blood (not recorded which). Source of these receptors: a woman under 40 who had recovered from COVID-19.

V usage is TRBV11-2 and J usage is TRBJ2-7, with a weak D call TRBD2 (5 bases). V lost 7 bases, J lost 5 bases, and 18 bases lay in between. The germline CDR1 and CDR2 sequences are SGHAT and FQNNGV. CDR3 length: 14 residues. The CDR3 DNA sequence: TGTGCCAGCAAGTCCGGGAAAATAACACACGAGCAGTACTTC. As protein: CASKSGKITHEQYF.

This clone was seen more than once but under ten times. The V call is TRBV19, the J call TRBJ2-1; a weak D match, TRBD1 (6 bases). Germline V gene sequence: CDR1 LNHDA, CDR2 SQIVND (reference sequence). V was clipped by 8 bases and J by 2 bases, with 10 bases between them. This CDR3 spans 13 amino acids. DNA for the CDR3: TGTGCCAGTGGACAGATTCCCTACAATGAGCAGTTCTTC. Protein sequence: CASGQIPYNEQFF.

The chain combines TRBV2 with TRBJ1-1, with a weak D call TRBD1 (6 bases). The CDR3 has 16 amino acids. Trimming took off 9 bases at V and 1 base at J, with 21 bases between the two ends. The germline V gene has CDR1 SNHLY and CDR2 FYNNEI. CDR3 region: CASPPTGGAGNTEAFF. In nucleotides, the CDR3 is TGTGCCAGTCCTCCGACGGGGGGCGCGGGGAACACTGAAGCTTTCTTT.

This sequence joins TRBV3-1 (or the pseudogene TRBV3-2) and TRBJ2-7; D not resolved. Germline loops: CDR1 LGHDT, CDR2 YNNKEL (reference sequence). V lost 1 base and J lost 0, with 4 bases in between. The CDR3 length is 13 residues. CDR3 in amino acids: CASSQVSSYEQYF. The CDR3 DNA sequence: TGTGCCAGCAGCCAAGTCTCCTCCTACGAGCAGTACTTC.

This chain connects TRBV7-9 to TRBJ1-5, with D possibly being TRBD1 (6 bases). The CDR3 consists of 14 residues. CDR1 SEHNR and CDR2 FQNEAQ come from the germline V gene (reference sequence). Trimming took off 4 bases at V and 3 bases at J, with 10 bases between the two ends. This chain's CDR3 is CASSSDSYNQPQHF. CDR3 DNA sequence: TGTGCCAGCAGCTCGGACAGCTACAATCAGCCCCAGCATTTT.

The chain recombines TRBV10-2 with TRBJ1-1; D perhaps matches TRBD1 (6 bases). Germline CDR1 and CDR2: WSHSY and SAAADI. Trimming removed 3 bases from V and 1 base from J, with 12 bases in between. The CDR3 covers 15 residues. CDR3 region: CASSETRGWNTEAFF. Here the CDR3 DNA reads TGCGCCAGCAGTGAAACCAGGGGCTGGAACACTGAAGCTTTCTTT.

This clone was counted once. The chain has TRBV21-1 and TRBJ2-7; the table's D call, TRBD1, was not checked against the DNA. TRBV21-1 is a pseudogene segment. The CDR3 runs to 13 residues. The CDR3 region is CASTDRGWDEQYF. CDR3 DNA: TGTGCCAGCACCGACAGGGGGTGGGACGAGCAGTACTTC.

This sequence joins TRBV15 and TRBJ2-1; the match to TRBD2 covers 8 bases. Germline V gives CDR1 LNHNV, CDR2 YYDKDF (reference sequence). The CDR3 runs 14 residues. The V segment lost 5 bases and the J segment 7 bases; nucleotides outside the gene matches: 7. CDR3 in DNA: TGTGCCACCAGCGGGCGGACTAGCAGGAATGAGCAGTTCTTC. Encoded protein: CATSGRTSRNEQFF. The entire variable domain, with the rest obtained from reference TRBV15 and TRBJ2-1, is as follows: DAMVIQNPRYQVTQFGKPVTLSCSQTLNHNVMYWYQQKSSQAPKLLFHYYDKDFNNEADTPDNFQSRRPNTSFCFLDIRSPGLGDTAMYLCATSGRTSRNEQFFGPGTRLTVL.

The chain combines TRBV6-5 with TRBJ2-5, with 14 positions matching TRBD2. The trim removed 0 bases at V and 5 bases at J, leaving 2 bases unmatched. Per germline, CDR1 MNHEY and CDR2 SVGAGI. The CDR3 sequence is 16 residues long. Here the CDR3 reads CASSYSGLAGVETQYF. The CDR3 nucleotides are TGTGCCAGCAGTTACTCGGGACTAGCGGGAGTCGAGACCCAGTACTTC.

The chain couples TRBV5-1 to TRBJ2-2, with 7 bases aligning to TRBD1. The CDR3 covers 14 residues. The germline gives CDR1 SGHRS, CDR2 YFSETQ. With V trimmed by 4 bases and J by 4 bases, 4 bases remained unmatched. CDR3 nucleotides: TGCGCCAGCAGCGGGGGACAGACCACCGGGGAGCTGTTTTTT. Translation: CASSGGQTTGELFF.